This T cell receptor (beta chain) is from a study of technical replicates of blood from a handful of donors. Assay used: immunoSEQ multiplex PCR; TCRdb lists only in-frame clones, some missing. Of tens of thousands of clones listed, roughly 91% are singletons. Between the trimmed V and J ends, which lost 6 bases and 2 bases, there was a span of 11 bases. The CDR3 has 13 residues. The germline V gene has CDR1 SGHAT and CDR2 FQNNGV. What was sequenced was T cells isolated from PBMCs. The sequence came from a human donor in good health. Some clones in this sample may be carry-over from other donors' samples. V is TRBV11-2 and J is TRBJ2-7, with a weak D call TRBD1 (6 bases). DNA for the CDR3: TGTGCCAGCAGGCAACAGGGAACCTACGAGCAGTACTTC. Translating gives CASRQQGTYEQYF.